These T cell receptor beta chains were read from a single sample in a study of T cells after yellow fever vaccination. Using its own MiXCR run on the 5' RACE reads, TCRdb lists one record per CDR3 protein. Of about 300,000 distinct CDR3 sequences listed, approximately 4.2% are singletons. Sample: PBMCs, taken 5 days after the yellow fever booster vaccination. These receptors were taken from a man younger than 30 who received the YFV17D yellow fever vaccine. Both conserved end residues are part of each CDR3. Fields, in order: clone size, V gene, D gene, J gene, CDR3 length, CDR3 DNA, CDR3 protein. A D gene is named only where the DNA matches it firmly. Size is omitted from some rows. Given values are once, few, many or a class for expanded clones.

few	TRBV5-1	TRBD2	TRBJ2-4	13	TGCGCCAGCAGCTTGAACGGGGGGACTGGCCAGTACTTC	CASSLNGGTGQYF
-	TRBV5-1	-	TRBJ1-6	13	TGCGCCAGCAGCCCCGGGGGGCCCTCGGCCCTCCACTTT	CASSPGGPSALHF
many	TRBV3-1	-	TRBJ2-1	12	TGTGCCAGCAGCCAACTAGGAAATGAGCAGTTCTTC	CASSQLGNEQFF
few	TRBV6-5	-	TRBJ2-7	15	TGTGCCAGCAGTTACCGCCCTGAGGGGAGCTACGAGCAGTACTTC	CASSYRPEGSYEQYF
-	TRBV18	-	TRBJ1-1	14	TGTGCCAGCTCACCGGTCGGGCCGGCCACTGAAGCTTTCTTT	CASSPVGPATEAFF
-	TRBV5-4	-	TRBJ2-7	14	TGTGCCAGCAGCTTGTCGGGGCCAGCCCCAATGCAGTACTTC	CASSLSGPAPMQYF
many	TRBV4-2	-	TRBJ2-7	14	TGTGCCAGCAGCCAAACCGGGACCTCGCACGAGCAGTACTTC	CASSQTGTSHEQYF
-	TRBV5-6	-	TRBJ2-3	14	TGTGCCAGCAGCTCCGTTCCCAATACAGATACGCAGTATTTT	CASSSVPNTDTQYF
many	TRBV7-2	-	TRBJ1-1	17	TGTGCCAGCAGCCCAAGAAGCCTCAACCTATTGAACACTGAAGCTTTCTTT	CASSPRSLNLLNTEAFF
many	TRBV5-1	-	TRBJ2-3	15	TGCGCCAGCAGCTCGGGGGGACAGCTCACAGATACGCAGTATTTT	CASSSGGQLTDTQYF
-	TRBV11-2	TRBD2	TRBJ2-3	17	TGTGCCAGCAGCCCCGCAGCGGGGGGGCCAAGGGCAGATACGCAGTATTTT	CASSPAAGGPRADTQYF
few	TRBV6-2/TRBV6-3	TRBD2	TRBJ2-1	16	TGTGCCAGCACCCGTAGCGGGGGGCTGTCCTACAATGAGCAGTTCTTC	CASTRSGGLSYNEQFF
-	TRBV10-2	-	TRBJ2-7	16	TGCGCCAGCAGTGAGTCGTCGGCCGTAGTTTCCTACGAGCAGTACTTC	CASSESSAVVSYEQYF
many	TRBV7-2	-	TRBJ2-7	13	TGTGCCAGCAGCTCCAACGCTGGGGGTGAGCAGTACTTC	CASSSNAGGEQYF
few	TRBV7-6	-	TRBJ1-4	14	TGTGCCAGCAGTATCCGCAGGGGAGGTGAAAAACTGTTTTTT	CASSIRRGGEKLFF
-	TRBV7-3	-	TRBJ2-4	14	TGTGCCAGCAGCTCAAGCGGCGATAAAAACATTCAGTACTTC	CASSSSGDKNIQYF
few	TRBV2	-	TRBJ2-3	15	TGTGCCCGCCCGGGGGCTTTCGGGTGGACTATAAAGCAGTATTTT	CARPGAFGWTIKQYF
many	TRBV11-2	TRBD1	TRBJ2-3	15	TGTGCCAGCAGCTCCTGGGACAGCTCCACAGATACGCAGTATTTT	CASSSWDSSTDTQYF
many	TRBV10-3	TRBD2	TRBJ2-1	14	TGTGCCATCAGGCTTAGCGGGGGGGACAATGAGCAGTTCTTC	CAIRLSGGDNEQFF
few	TRBV6-5	-	TRBJ1-1	15	TGTGCCAGCAGCTCCGGCCAGAGGGGTACCACTGAAGCTTTCTTT	CASSSGQRGTTEAFF
few	TRBV7-9	-	TRBJ2-7	12	TGTGCCAGCAGCAGTAACGCCTACGAGCAGTACTTC	CASSSNAYEQYF
many	TRBV12-3/TRBV12-4	TRBD2	TRBJ2-1	17	TGTGCCAGCAGCCGAGCTCTAGCGGGGGGAGCCTACAATGAGCAGTTCTTC	CASSRALAGGAYNEQFF
-	TRBV6-1	TRBD1	TRBJ1-1	17	TGTGCCAGCAGTCCGGAAAGGGACAGGCGACAAAACACTGAAGCTTTCTTT	CASSPERDRRQNTEAFF
many	TRBV4-3	-	TRBJ2-7	15	TGCGCCAGCAGTCCGAAATTATTGGGACCTTACGAGCAGTACTTC	CASSPKLLGPYEQYF